The rows below give T cell receptor beta chains drawn from one sample of a study of blood T cell repertoires in COVID-19. The method was immunoSEQ multiplex PCR; TCRdb's version includes in-frame clones alone and lacks a portion of them. The data show 70,000 to 85,000 clones, with about four fifths seen just once and 15% to 18% held by the top ten. The sequenced sample consisted of peripheral blood. The source is a woman of 80 years or more with acute or convalescent COVID-19. CDR3s include the opening cysteine and the closing phenylalanine or tryptophan. Fields, in order: J gene, V gene, D gene, clone size, CDR3 DNA, CDR3 protein. D genes are given only for firm matches. For some rows the clone size is stated as once, few or many, or as a class when expanded; others skip it.

>TRBJ1-4|TRBV5-6|TRBD1|NA
TGTGCCAGCAGCTGGGCCCCAGGGGGTGCCAATGAAAAACTGTTTTTT
CASSWAPGGANEKLFF
>TRBJ1-2|TRBV4-3|NA|NA
TGCGCCAGCAGCCAAGACAGGGCTGGTGGCTACACCTTC
CASSQDRAGGYTF
>TRBJ1-1|TRBV6-5|NA|NA
TGTGCCAGCTTCGGGAACACTGAAGCTTTCTTT
CASFGNTEAFF
>TRBJ2-7|TRBV18|NA|NA
TGTGCCAGCTCACCCCCTGGGGCATACGAGCAGTACTTC
CASSPPGAYEQYF
>TRBJ1-6|TRBV28|TRBD1|few
TGTGCCAGCAGTTACGGGGACAGTGACAATTCACCCCTCCACTTT
CASSYGDSDNSPLHF
>TRBJ1-4|TRBV19|NA|NA
TGTGCCATCGGGGCGGGGGGAAGATCAACTAATGAAAAACTGTTTTTT
CAIGAGGRSTNEKLFF
>TRBJ2-7|TRBV19|TRBD1|NA
TGTGCCAGTAAGCCAGGGGGTTTATACGAGCAGTACTTC
CASKPGGLYEQYF
>TRBJ2-7|TRBV18|TRBD1|once
TGTGCCAGCTCACCCACGAGGACAGGGGGTAGCGAGTCCCACTACGAGCAGTACTTC
CASSPTRTGGSESHYEQYF
>TRBJ2-1|TRBV6-5|NA|NA
TGTGCCAGCAGTTTATACCCGGGGGTCTACAATGAGCAGTTCTTC
CASSLYPGVYNEQFF
>TRBJ2-1|TRBV18|NA|NA
TGTGCCAGCTCACCACCTGGGCGGGGAGGCGATGAGCAGTTCTTC
CASSPPGRGGDEQFF
>TRBJ1-5|TRBV30|TRBD1|few
TGTGCCTGGAGCCGGGACAGAGGCAATCAGCCCCAGCATTTT
CAWSRDRGNQPQHF
>TRBJ1-2|TRBV5-5|TRBD1|few
TGTGCCAGCAGCTCATACAGGGGGTCTAGCTATGGCTACACCTTC
CASSSYRGSSYGYTF
>TRBJ2-2|TRBV18|TRBD2|NA
TGTGCCAGCTCACCACAGGACCTCGGACTAGCGGGGGGGCCCGGGGAGCTGTTTTTT
CASSPQDLGLAGGPGELFF
>TRBJ1-1|TRBV6-5|NA|NA
TGTGCCAGCACGTCCGTGGGCTCTGAAGCTTTCTTT
CASTSVGSEAFF
>TRBJ2-5|TRBV10-1|TRBD2|NA
TGCGCCAGCAGTGTAGCGGGGGGACAAGAGACCCAGTACTTC
CASSVAGGQETQYF
>TRBJ2-7|TRBV10-2|NA|NA
TGCGCCAGTAGCGGGACAGGGCTTTACGAGCAGTACTTC
CASSGTGLYEQYF
>TRBJ2-2|TRBV19|TRBD1|few
TGTGCCAGTAGGACAGGGGTGCCCAACACCGGGGAGCTGTTTTTT
CASRTGVPNTGELFF
>TRBJ1-2|TRBV19|TRBD1|NA
TGTGCCAGTAGTCCTTGGGACAGGGGTAATGGCTACACCTTC
CASSPWDRGNGYTF
>TRBJ2-3|TRBV12-2|NA|once
TGTGCAAGTCGCTTAAGGAGGACAGGGATCGGGACAGATACGCAGTATTTT
CASRLRRTGIGTDTQYF
>TRBJ2-7|TRBV21-1|NA|NA
TGTGCCAGCAGCAAAGACTCTCCCAGGGGGCCAAGGGAGCAGTACTTC
CASSKDSPRGPREQYF
>TRBJ2-7|TRBV10-3|NA|NA
TGTGCCATCAGTGAGGAGGACGGGGGAGCAAGCTACGAGCAGTACTTC
CAISEEDGGASYEQYF
>TRBJ1-5|TRBV28|NA|NA
TGTGCCAGCGGCCTGGTTCAAGGTATAGCGAGCAATCAGCCCCAGCATTTT
CASGLVQGIASNQPQHF
>TRBJ2-3|TRBV3-1/TRBV3-2|TRBD2|NA
TGTGCCAGCAGCCAACTAGCGGGCCGCACAGATACGCAGTATTTT
CASSQLAGRTDTQYF
>TRBJ1-1|TRBV27|NA|NA
TGTGCCAGCAGGATACAGGGTGGTGGCACTGAAGCTTTCTTT
CASRIQGGGTEAFF
>TRBJ1-3|TRBV5-8|TRBD1|NA
TGTGCCAGTGGACAGGGAGGAAACACCATATATTTT
CASGQGGNTIYF
>TRBJ1-2|TRBV12-5|NA|NA
TGTGCTAGTGGTTTATCCCTGTCCAGGGGATCCGGCTACACCTTC
CASGLSLSRGSGYTF
>TRBJ2-3|TRBV30|NA|NA
TGTGCCTGGAGTGGGGTAGAGGGGGGGCGGTCAGATACGCAGTATTTT
CAWSGVEGGRSDTQYF
>TRBJ1-1|TRBV18|NA|NA
TGTGCCAGCTCACCGGTTCATGGCGGAATGAACACTGAAGCTTTCTTT
CASSPVHGGMNTEAFF
>TRBJ2-3|TRBV5-6|TRBD2|NA
TGTGCCAGCAGCTTGGGGGTCTCCAGCGGGGGGGCCCCTACGCAGTATTTT
CASSLGVSSGGAPTQYF
>TRBJ1-1|TRBV19|NA|NA
TGTGCCAGTAGTATAGGGCAGGCCCCCACGAACACTGAAGCTTTCTTT
CASSIGQAPTNTEAFF
>TRBJ2-1|TRBV3-1/TRBV3-2|TRBD2|NA
TGTGCCAGCAGCCACCTCGGGGGGGCCAACAATGAGCAGTTCTTC
CASSHLGGANNEQFF
>TRBJ1-5|TRBV5-6|TRBD1|NA
TGTGCCAGCAGCCGGACAGGGTGGGGCAATCAGCCCCAGCATTTT
CASSRTGWGNQPQHF
>TRBJ1-2|TRBV30|TRBD1|few
TGTGCCTGGAGTGTAAAGGGGGCCTCGATCTATGGCTACACCTTC
CAWSVKGASIYGYTF
>TRBJ2-7|TRBV15|TRBD1|NA
TGTGCCACCAGCAATTTCCCCGTTGGTACAGGGGAAGGCGAGCAGTACTTC
CATSNFPVGTGEGEQYF
>TRBJ1-1|TRBV24-1|NA|few
TGTGCCACCAGAGGCGTTCGGGATCCCATGAACACTGAAGCTTTCTTT
CATRGVRDPMNTEAFF
>TRBJ2-5|TRBV7-2|TRBD2|NA
TGTGCCAGCAGCTTAGCGGCGACTAGCGGGGGGCGGGGAAAGACCCAGTACTTC
CASSLAATSGGRGKTQYF
>TRBJ1-3|TRBV18|NA|NA
TGTGCCAGCTCACCGACCTCAGCGGGGGTAACTGGAAACACCATATATTTT
CASSPTSAGVTGNTIYF
>TRBJ1-6|TRBV9|TRBD1|NA
TGTGCCAGCAGCACGGGACAGGGGTTTAATAATTCACCCCTCCACTTT
CASSTGQGFNNSPLHF
>TRBJ1-1|TRBV11-2|NA|NA
TGTGCCAGCAGCTTGACCCCCGGGGGTCAGGCTGAAGCTTTCTTT
CASSLTPGGQAEAFF
>TRBJ1-2|TRBV7-9|NA|NA
TGTGCCAGCAGCTGGACGTTCGGGGGTAGAGGTTATGGCTACACCTTC
CASSWTFGGRGYGYTF
>TRBJ2-7|TRBV10-2|NA|once
TGCGCCAGCAGTGAGCTGACAGCCTACGAGCAGTACTTC
CASSELTAYEQYF
>TRBJ1-5|TRBV28|TRBD1|NA
TGTGCCAGCAGTGCACGGGACAGGGCCAATCAGCCCCAGCATTTT
CASSARDRANQPQHF